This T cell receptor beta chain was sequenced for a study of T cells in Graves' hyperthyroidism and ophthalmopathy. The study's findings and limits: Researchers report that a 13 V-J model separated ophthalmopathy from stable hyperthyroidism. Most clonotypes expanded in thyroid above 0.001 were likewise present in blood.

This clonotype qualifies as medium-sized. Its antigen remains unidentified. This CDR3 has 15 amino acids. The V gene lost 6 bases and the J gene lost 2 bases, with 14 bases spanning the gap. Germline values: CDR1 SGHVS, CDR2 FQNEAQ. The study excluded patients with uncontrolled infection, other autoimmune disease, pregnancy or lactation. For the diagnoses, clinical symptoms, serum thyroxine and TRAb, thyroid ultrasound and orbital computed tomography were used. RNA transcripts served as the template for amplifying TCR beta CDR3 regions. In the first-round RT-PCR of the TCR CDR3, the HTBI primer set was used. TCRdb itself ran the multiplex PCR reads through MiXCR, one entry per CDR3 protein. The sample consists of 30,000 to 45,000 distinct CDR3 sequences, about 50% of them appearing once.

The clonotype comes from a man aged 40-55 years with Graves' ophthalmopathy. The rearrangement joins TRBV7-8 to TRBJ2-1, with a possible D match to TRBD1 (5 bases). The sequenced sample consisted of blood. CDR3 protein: CASSPGQGPYNEQFF. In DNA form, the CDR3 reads TGTGCCAGCAGTCCCGGACAAGGGCCCTACAATGAGCAGTTCTTC.